This TCR beta chain was sequenced for a study of T cell repertoires in cytomegalovirus infection. Overall study: Recently identified HLA-C-restricted CMV epitopes and well-studied HLA-B-restricted CMV epitopes were used by the study.

General observations from the study: HLA-C-restricted CMV-specific TCR beta clonotypes prevailed in the ex vivo response.

The length of the CDR3 is 14 residues. Trimming left V 4 bases short and J 2 bases short, with 12 bases between. CDR1 is SGHTA, CDR2 FQGTGA, per germline. There are a few counts of this clonotype. Antigen: not known. TCRdb redid the calling of the reads with MiXCR, one entry per CDR3 protein. Of 680,000 or so distinct CDR3 sequences in the sample, roughly 33% were seen once. The chain combines TRBV7-3 with TRBJ2-7; TRBD1 is a possible D gene (6 bases). The sample consisted of cultured PBMCs, taken from culture after CMV antigen stimulation. The origin of this receptor is a human donor in good health (CMV status not recorded). Some clones in this sample may be carry-over from other donors' samples. CDR3 sequence reads: CASSSGELPYEQYF. The CDR3 nucleotides are TGTGCCAGCAGCTCAGGGGAGCTACCCTACGAGCAGTACTTC.